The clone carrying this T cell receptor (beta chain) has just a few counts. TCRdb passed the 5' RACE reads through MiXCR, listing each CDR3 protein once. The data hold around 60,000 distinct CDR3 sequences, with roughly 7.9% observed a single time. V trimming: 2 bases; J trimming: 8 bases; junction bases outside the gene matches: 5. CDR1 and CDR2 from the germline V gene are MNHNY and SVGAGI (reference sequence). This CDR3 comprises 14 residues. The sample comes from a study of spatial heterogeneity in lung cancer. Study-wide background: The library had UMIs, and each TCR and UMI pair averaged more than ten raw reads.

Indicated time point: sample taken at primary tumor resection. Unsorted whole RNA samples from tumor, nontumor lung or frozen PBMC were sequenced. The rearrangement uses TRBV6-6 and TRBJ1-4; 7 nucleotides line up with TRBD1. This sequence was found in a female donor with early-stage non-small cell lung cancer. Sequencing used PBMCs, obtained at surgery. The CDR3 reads CASSYGTVGEKLFF. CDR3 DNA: TGTGCCAGCAGTTACGGGACAGTTGGCGAAAAACTGTTTTTT.